A single sample is the source of the 18 T cell receptor beta chains below, sequenced in a study of blood T cell repertoires in COVID-19. The data were produced by immunoSEQ multiplex PCR, yet TCRdb's version contains in-frame clones alone and is incomplete. The table includes approximately 170,000 clones, about 86% detected once. Specimen: peripheral blood. The receptors derive from a man between 65 and 85 years old with active or convalescent COVID-19.

V gene TRBV2 combines with J gene TRBJ2-7; perhaps TRBD2 as D (5 bases). Germline V gene sequence: CDR1 SNHLY, CDR2 FYNNEI. Between the trimmed V and J ends, which lost 5 bases and 4 bases, there was a span of 15 bases. This CDR3 region has 14 residues. The CDR3 bases are TGTGCCAGCAGTAACTTCGGGAAGATGTACGAGCAGTACTTC. It is translated as CASSNFGKMYEQYF.

The V call is TRBV6-5, the J call TRBJ2-7; 7 bases map to TRBD1. The junction had 6 bases not matched to a gene; V was cut back by 0 bases and J by 7 bases. Germline V CDR1 and CDR2: MNHEY, SVGAGI. The CDR3 runs to 14 residues. CDR3 sequence (DNA): TGTGCCAGCAGTTACTCAGAGGGGGCGAAAGAGCAGTACTTC. Translating it yields CASSYSEGAKEQYF.

The table lists this clone with a count of one. The chain recombines TRBV4-3 with TRBJ1-6; D unclear. CDR1 and CDR2 (germline): LGHNA, YSLEER. The CDR3 has 14 residues. V was cut by 4 bases and J by 8 bases, with 12 bases left in between. CDR3 DNA sequence: TGCGCCAGCAGCCCCCGCGGAATGTATTCACCCCTCCACTTT. Translated, it gives CASSPRGMYSPLHF.

The CDR3 loop is CASSQLREQFF. In nucleotides, the CDR3 is TGTGCCAGCAGCCAACTCAGGGAGCAGTTCTTC. The rearrangement joins TRBV3-1 (or the pseudogene TRBV3-2) to TRBJ2-1, with D unclear. V lost 2 bases, J lost 10 bases, and 6 bases lay in between. CDR1 is LGHDT, CDR2 YNNKEL, per germline (reference sequence). The CDR3 has 11 residues.

This sequence joins TRBV18 and TRBJ2-2, with D uncertain. Germline-derived CDR1 and CDR2 are KGHSH and LQKENI. The CDR3 consists of 14 residues. The germline V and J ends were trimmed by 3 bases and 9 bases, with 14 bases remaining between them. This chain's CDR3 is CASSPSGPAWELFF. The CDR3 bases are TGTGCCAGCTCACCTTCTGGGCCCGCGTGGGAGCTGTTTTTT.

This clone was seen a few times. CDR3 in amino acids: CASSEELYNEQFF. CDR3 DNA: TGTGCCAGCAGCGAGGAACTCTACAATGAGCAGTTCTTC. The chain employs TRBV11-3 and TRBJ2-1; D call uncertain. Germline V gives CDR1 SGHNT, CDR2 YENEEA. The CDR3 runs 13 residues. Trimming pared 5 bases from V and 3 bases from J, leaving 8 bases between. Full variable domain (remainder filled in from reference TRBV11-3 and TRBJ2-1): EAGVVQSPRYKIIEKKQPVAFWCNPISGHNTLYWYLQNLGQGPELLIRYENEEAVDDSQLPKDRFSAERLKGVDSTLKIQPAELGDSAVYLCASSEELYNEQFFGPGTRLTVL.

This chain uses TRBV20-1 with TRBJ2-5; D is unresolved. The V end was cut by 2 bases, the J end by 4 bases, with 5 bases between. The germline V gene encodes CDR1 DFQATT and CDR2 SNEGSKA (reference sequence). This CDR3 spans 11 amino acids. Written as DNA, the CDR3 is TGCAGTGCTAGATCCCTAGAGACCCAGTACTTC. This gives the protein CSARSLETQYF.

The V call is TRBV6-6, the J call TRBJ1-5; 8 positions agree with TRBD1. After removal of 7 bases from V and 2 bases from J, the junction contained 4 bases not matched to a gene. There are 14 residues in the CDR3. In germline, CDR1 is MNHNY, CDR2 SVGAGI (reference sequence). CDR3 loop: CASIVGQGNQPQHF. For the CDR3, the DNA is TGTGCCAGCATCGTGGGACAGGGCAATCAGCCCCAGCATTTT.

This rearrangement joins TRBV7-3 to TRBJ1-1; weak D call: TRBD1 (6 bases). V dropped 5 bases and J dropped 5 bases, with 12 bases sitting between them. Germline V CDR1 and CDR2: SGHTA, FQGTGA. CDR3 length: 13 residues. The CDR3 DNA reads as TGTGCCAGCAGCCCCGGGAGGGGGACTGAAGCTTTCTTT. Encoded protein: CASSPGRGTEAFF.

This chain links TRBV5-1 with TRBJ2-5, with D maybe TRBD1 (6 bases). The CDR3 runs to 18 residues. CDR1 and CDR2 from the germline V gene are SGHRS and YFSETQ. The V gene lost 0 bases and the J gene lost 5 bases, with 23 bases spanning the gap. DNA for the CDR3: TGCGCCAGCAGCTTGGGGAATGGCCCAACAGGGTCCCGGGAGACCCAGTACTTC. Protein: CASSLGNGPTGSRETQYF.

The chain links TRBV7-2 to TRBJ2-2; D is perhaps TRBD1 (6 bases). V lost 4 bases, J lost 7 bases, and 13 bases lay in between. The CDR3 length is 14 residues. From germline, CDR1 is SGHTA and CDR2 FQGNSA. This CDR3 is CASSSGRGNGELFF. In DNA form, the CDR3 reads TGTGCCAGCAGCTCTGGCAGGGGAAACGGGGAGCTGTTTTTT.

The chain recombines TRBV5-1 with TRBJ2-7; D remains ambiguous. CDR1 is SGHRS, CDR2 YFSETQ, per germline. The CDR3 runs 12 residues. The V end lost 5 bases, the J end lost 1 base, and 7 bases lay between the germline ends. The CDR3 here is CASSGRSYEQYF. CDR3 bases: TGCGCCAGCAGTGGGCGTTCCTACGAGCAGTACTTC.

The gene calls are TRBV5-4 and TRBJ2-5; D is undetermined. The V gene's germline CDR1 is SGHNT and CDR2 YYREEE (reference sequence). Between the trimmed V and J ends, which lost 3 bases and 7 bases, there was a span of 10 bases. The CDR3 is 12 residues long. The CDR3 loop is CASSSSDSTQYF. The CDR3 DNA is TGTGCCAGCAGCTCCTCTGACTCGACCCAGTACTTC. The full variable domain, completed using reference TRBV5-4 and TRBJ2-5, is ETGVTQSPTHLIKTRGQQVTLRCSSQSGHNTVSWYQQALGQGPQFIFQYYREEENGRGNFPPRFSGLQFPNYSSELNVNALELDDSALYLCASSSSDSTQYFGPGTRLLVL.

V gene TRBV7-6 combines with J gene TRBJ2-5; no clear D. This CDR3 spans 11 amino acids. Trimming left V 2 bases short and J 5 bases short, with 3 bases between. Per germline, CDR1 SGHVS and CDR2 FNYEAQ. CDR3 in amino acids: CASSLLETQYF. CDR3 nucleotides: TGTGCCAGCAGCTTACTTGAGACCCAGTACTTC.

The V call is TRBV28, the J call TRBJ1-5; D not resolved. This CDR3 is built from 12 residues. The germline V and J ends were trimmed by 3 bases and 5 bases, with 5 bases remaining between them. Germline CDR1 reads MDHEN; CDR2 reads SYDVKM. CDR3 DNA sequence: TGTGCCAGCAGTTTGAGGGATCAGCCCCAGCATTTT. Translation: CASSLRDQPQHF.

This clone was found a few times. The chain employs TRBV25-1 and TRBJ1-1, with D tentatively TRBD1 (5 bases). Germline CDR1 is MGHDK and CDR2 is SYGVNS. V shed 4 bases and J shed 8 bases, with 17 bases lying between them. The CDR3 consists of 14 residues. The CDR3: CASSGAGGELEAFF. The CDR3 region has the DNA TGTGCCAGCAGTGGGGCAGGAGGGGAACTCGAAGCTTTCTTT.

The CDR3, as DNA: TGTGCCAGCAGGCCACACGGCAGGAGCAATCAGCCCCAGCATTTT. Protein product: CASRPHGRSNQPQHF. The gene calls are TRBV28 and TRBJ1-5; D call uncertain. CDR3 size: 15 residues. In germline, CDR1 is MDHEN, CDR2 SYDVKM. With 6 bases removed from V and 1 base from J, the gap between germline ends came to 13 bases.

The gene calls are TRBV18 and TRBJ1-6; no definite D call. Trimming pared 0 bases from V and 6 bases from J, leaving 6 bases between. This CDR3 has 14 residues. The germline V gene encodes CDR1 KGHSH and CDR2 LQKENI. CDR3 protein: CASSPPASNSPLHF. The CDR3 DNA reads as TGTGCCAGCTCACCACCGGCTAGTAATTCACCCCTCCACTTT.